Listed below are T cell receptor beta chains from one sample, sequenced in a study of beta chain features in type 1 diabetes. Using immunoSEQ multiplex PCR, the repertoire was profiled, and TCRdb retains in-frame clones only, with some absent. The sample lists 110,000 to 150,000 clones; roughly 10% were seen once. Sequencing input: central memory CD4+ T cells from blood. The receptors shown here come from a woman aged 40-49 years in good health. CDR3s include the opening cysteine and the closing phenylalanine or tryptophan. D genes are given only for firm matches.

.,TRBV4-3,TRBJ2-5,CASSQEKRGQETQYF
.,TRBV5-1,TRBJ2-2,CASSSTADTNTGELFF
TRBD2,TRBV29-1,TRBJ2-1,CSVAGMSGGAYNEQFF
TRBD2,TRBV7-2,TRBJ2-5,CASSRGTSEETQYF
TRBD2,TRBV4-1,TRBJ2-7,CASSPGGEQYF
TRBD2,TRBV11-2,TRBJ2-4,CASSPTSGDGKNIQYF
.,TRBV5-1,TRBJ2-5,CASSLVPEVETQYF
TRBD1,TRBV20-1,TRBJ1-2,CSVGQGYGYTF
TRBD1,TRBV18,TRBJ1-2,CASSQRTGQGTGYTF
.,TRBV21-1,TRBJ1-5,CASSLPEYSNQPQHF
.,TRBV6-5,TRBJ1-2,CASRDSPSNYGYTF
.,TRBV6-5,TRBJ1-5,CASSYARRSNQPQHF
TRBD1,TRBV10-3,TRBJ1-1,CAISVSDRVAAEAFF
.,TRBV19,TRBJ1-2,CASTISQSRVGGYTF
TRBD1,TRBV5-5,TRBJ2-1,CASSLGDRGAYSYNEQFF
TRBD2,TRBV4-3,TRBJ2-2,CASSQSSGGAFSGELFF
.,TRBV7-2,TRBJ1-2,CASSLARRQTNGYTF
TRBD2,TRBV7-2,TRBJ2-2,CASSFDGGANTGELFF
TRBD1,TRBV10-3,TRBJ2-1,CAISAVRQGASEQFF
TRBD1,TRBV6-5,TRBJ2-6,CACLTGLPGANVLTF
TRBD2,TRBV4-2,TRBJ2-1,CASSQVVGTSGGAYEQFF
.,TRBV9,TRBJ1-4,CASSVSWGSKGEKLFF
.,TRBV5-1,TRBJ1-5,CASSLQGSNQPQHF
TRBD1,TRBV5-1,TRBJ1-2,CASREGYRGYGYGYTF
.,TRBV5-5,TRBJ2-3,CASSLPRSTDTQYF
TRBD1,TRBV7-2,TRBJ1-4,CASSLGQTNEKLFF
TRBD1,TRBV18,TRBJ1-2,CASSYRGDGYGYTF
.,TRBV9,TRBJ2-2,CASSINSDGGTGELFF
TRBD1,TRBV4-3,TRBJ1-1,CASSQDLPGQGSVTEAFF
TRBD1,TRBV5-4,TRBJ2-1,CASSLSSTGGNEQFF
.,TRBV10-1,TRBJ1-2,CASSAGSGYTF
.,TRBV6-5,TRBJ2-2,CASRGGGGYTGELFF
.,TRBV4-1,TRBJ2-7,CASSKAPGLSYEQYF
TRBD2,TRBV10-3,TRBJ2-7,CATSSGVLQEEQYF
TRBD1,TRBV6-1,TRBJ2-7,CASTLDRAFSYEQYF
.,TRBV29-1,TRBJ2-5,CSGGGRGQTQYF
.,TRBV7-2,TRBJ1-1,CASSPQGRPEAFF
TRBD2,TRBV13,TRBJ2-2,CASSKLLAGVLPAGELFF